This passage covers 24 T cell receptor beta chains from one sample sequenced in a study of T cells in localized non-small cell lung cancer (TCRdb year 2020). Library prep was done by the immunoSEQ multiplex PCR assay. The table was pulled from immuneACCESS by TCRdb, which kept in-frame rearrangements only. Such tables lose some clones; where checked, under half of the loss comes from unresolved V genes, and the rest has no known cause. The sample yields 40,000 to 65,000 clones; around 87% were counted once. Around 16% of the sample is taken by the ten largest. Sequencing was performed on PBMCs, taken before any cancer treatment. The receptor set was obtained from a female donor with stage II lung adenocarcinoma.

The rearrangement uses TRBV6-1 and TRBJ2-1; 12 nucleotides line up with TRBD1. Germline-derived CDR1 and CDR2 are MNHNS and SASEGT. The V segment lost 2 bases and the J segment 8 bases; nucleotides outside the gene matches: 7. The CDR3 is made up of 16 amino acids. The CDR3 nucleotides are TGTGCCAGCAGTGAAAGGGGACAGGGGGCGCGAGATGAGCAGTTCTTC. Translated, it gives CASSERGQGARDEQFF.

J is TRBJ1-1 and V is TRBV18; D unresolved. CDR3 length equals 16 residues. Germline values: CDR1 KGHSH, CDR2 LQKENI. V dropped 0 bases and J dropped 2 bases, with 13 bases sitting between them. CDR3 sequence: CASSPPGRVPNTEAFF. The CDR3 DNA reads TGTGCCAGCTCACCACCAGGACGCGTCCCTAACACTGAAGCTTTCTTT.

V gene TRBV2 combines with J gene TRBJ1-3; no definite D call. The germline CDR1 and CDR2 sequences are SNHLY and FYNNEI. Trimming pared 3 bases from V and 4 bases from J, leaving 7 bases between. The CDR3 has 13 amino acids. The CDR3 sequence: CASSDTVGNTIYF. CDR3 in DNA: TGTGCCAGCAGTGATACAGTCGGAAACACCATATATTTT.

The DNA for the CDR3 is TGTGCCAGCACCTTAGAGACTTCCTACGAGCAGTACTTC. Translation: CASTLETSYEQYF. The gene calls are TRBV2 and TRBJ2-7; D gene unclear. Germline values: CDR1 SNHLY, CDR2 FYNNEI. The CDR3 length is 13 residues. Trimming shortened V by 7 bases and J by 1 base, and 11 bases separated the two germline ends.

The rearrangement links TRBV2 to TRBJ1-1, with no clear D. V shed 2 bases and J shed 2 bases, with 9 bases lying between them. CDR1 is SNHLY and CDR2 is FYNNEI in the germline V gene. The CDR3 consists of 14 residues. The CDR3 loop is CASSEWQVNTEAFF. The CDR3 bases are TGTGCCAGCAGTGAATGGCAAGTAAACACTGAAGCTTTCTTT.

The chain joins TRBV9 to TRBJ1-4; D unresolved. Trimming took off 0 bases at V and 0 bases at J, with 6 bases between the two ends. The CDR3 is 15 amino acids. CDR1 and CDR2 from the germline V gene are SGDLS and YYNGEE. The DNA for the CDR3 is TGTGCCAGCAGCGTAGGAACCGCAACTAATGAAAAACTGTTTTTT. The encoded protein is CASSVGTATNEKLFF.

This chain uses TRBV6-5 with TRBJ1-2, with D possibly being TRBD1 (6 bases). The germline V gene encodes CDR1 MNHEY and CDR2 SVGAGI. CDR3 length: 13 amino acids. The germline V and J ends were trimmed by 6 bases and 6 bases, with 14 bases remaining between them. Here the CDR3 DNA reads TGTGCCAGCAGACCGACCCAGGGGAATGGCTACACCTTC. This translates into CASRPTQGNGYTF.

V gene TRBV19 combines with J gene TRBJ2-1; D is unresolved. Trimming removed 3 bases at V and 4 bases at J, with 19 bases between. CDR1 and CDR2 (germline): LNHDA, SQIVND (reference sequence). This CDR3 has 17 residues. The CDR3 loop reads CASSISAVTPPYNEQFF. The DNA of the CDR3 is TGTGCCAGTAGTATCTCCGCAGTGACCCCACCTTACAATGAGCAGTTCTTC.

The V gene is TRBV7-2, the J gene TRBJ2-7; D not certain. This CDR3 comprises 15 residues. Germline CDR1 is SGHTA and CDR2 is FQGNSA. The ends were cut back, 5 bases at V and 2 bases at J, with 16 bases in the middle. CDR3 bases: TGTGCCAGCAGCCCGGGCAGTGCGGCCCCCTACGAGCAGTACTTC. This gives the protein CASSPGSAAPYEQYF.

V and J are TRBV19 and TRBJ1-1; D unresolved. The germline CDR1 and CDR2 sequences are LNHDA and SQIVND (reference sequence). Trimming left V 1 base short and J 5 bases short, with 8 bases between. CDR3 size: 13 residues. CDR3 DNA sequence: TGTGCCAGTAGTATAGGCGTAAGGACTGAAGCTTTCTTT. Its protein product is CASSIGVRTEAFF.

V gene TRBV5-1 combines with J gene TRBJ2-7; a possible D gene is TRBD1 (5 bases). V lost 4 bases to trimming and J lost 2 bases, with 13 bases between them. Germline CDR1 SGHRS, CDR2 YFSETQ. The CDR3 sequence is 14 residues long. The CDR3 sequence: CASSPGNSAYEQYF. The CDR3 nucleotides are TGCGCCAGCAGCCCAGGGAACAGCGCCTACGAGCAGTACTTC.

The chain employs TRBV5-1 and TRBJ2-7; D gene uncertain. The ends were cut back, 0 bases at V and 2 bases at J, with 9 bases in the middle. CDR1 and CDR2 (germline): SGHRS, YFSETQ. The CDR3 loop spans 14 amino acids. The chain's CDR3 is CASSLEVGAYEQYF. The CDR3 DNA reads TGCGCCAGCAGCTTGGAAGTCGGCGCCTACGAGCAGTACTTC.

The rearrangement uses TRBV9 and TRBJ2-7, with 10 bases identical to TRBD1. Germline CDR1 is SGDLS and CDR2 is YYNGEE. CDR3 length: 15 residues. The junction had 9 bases not matched to a gene; V was cut back by 5 bases and J by 4 bases. The DNA for the CDR3 is TGTGCCAGCAGTCCGACTCCGGGACAGGGGTACGAGCAGTACTTC. Amino acids: CASSPTPGQGYEQYF. Combining the CDR3 with reference TRBV9 and TRBJ2-7 gives the whole variable domain DSGVTQTPKHLITATGQRVTLRCSPRSGDLSVYWYQQSLDQGLQFLIQYYNGEERAKGNILERFSAQQFPDLHSELNLSSLELGDSALYFCASSPTPGQGYEQYFGPGTRLTVT.

The J gene is TRBJ2-1, the V gene TRBV21-1; the D segment call TRBD1 is taken from the table without a DNA check. TRBV21-1 is reported as a pseudogene. This CDR3 has 21 amino acids. CDR3 bases: TGTGCCAGCAGCAAAGAAGAACGGGAGACAGGGACAAATTCTCCTTACAATGAGCAGTTCTTC. Amino acids: CASSKEERETGTNSPYNEQFF.

The chain recombines TRBV6-6 with TRBJ1-2; 9 nucleotides line up with TRBD1. Germline lookup yields CDR1 MNHNY and CDR2 SVGAGI (reference sequence). Trimming at V came to 5 bases and at J to 6 bases, leaving 13 bases not matched to a gene. CDR3 length: 16 residues. The CDR3 sequence is CASSLQGAKVGDGYTF. DNA for the CDR3: TGTGCCAGCAGTCTACAGGGGGCTAAGGTCGGTGATGGCTACACCTTC.

The genes are TRBV30 and TRBJ1-6, with D possibly matching TRBD1 (6 bases). V lost 3 bases and J lost 7, with 19 bases in between. This CDR3 region has 16 residues. Per germline, CDR1 GTSNPN and CDR2 SVGIG (reference sequence). CDR3 DNA sequence: TGTGCCTGGAGAAACCCGGGGGCATCTATGAATTCACCCCTCCACTTT. It yields the protein CAWRNPGASMNSPLHF.

V and J are TRBV23-1 and TRBJ2-7, with TRBD1 identical over 11 bases. TRBV23-1 has ORF status, its function being uncertain. The CDR3 sequence is 16 residues long. V trimming: 3 bases; J trimming: 4 bases; junction bases outside the gene matches: 8. The chain's CDR3 is CASSHPRDRGFYEQYF. The DNA for the CDR3 is TGCGCCAGCAGTCACCCCCGGGACAGGGGGTTTTACGAGCAGTACTTC.

CDR3 sequence (DNA): TGTGCCACCGGGGAGGGGACGGTCACTGAAGCTTTCTTT. Amino acids: CATGEGTVTEAFF. V gene TRBV7-2 combines with J gene TRBJ1-1; a weak D match, TRBD1 (5 bases). Trimming took off 10 bases at V and 4 bases at J, with 16 bases between the two ends. The CDR3 spans 13 residues. Germline-derived CDR1 and CDR2 are SGHTA and FQGNSA.

The V call is TRBV6-6, the J call TRBJ1-3; D call uncertain. V was trimmed by 3 bases and J by 7 bases, leaving 16 bases between them. Germline CDR1 MNHNY, CDR2 SVGAGI (reference sequence). CDR3 length: 15 amino acids. The CDR3 nucleotides are TGTGCCAGCAGTTATCAATCCGGGATCGGTAACACCATATATTTT. Its protein is CASSYQSGIGNTIYF.

The chain carries TRBV2 and TRBJ2-1; TRBD2 aligns across 12 bases. J lost 0 bases, V lost 7 bases, and 16 bases had no gene match. The CDR3 is made up of 20 amino acids. CDR1 SNHLY and CDR2 FYNNEI come from the germline V gene. CDR3 DNA sequence: TGTGCCAGCACGGGGAGTAGACTAGCGGGGGCCGACGACTCCTACAATGAGCAGTTCTTC. Protein sequence: CASTGSRLAGADDSYNEQFF. The full variable domain, rest sourced from reference TRBV2 and TRBJ2-1, is EPEVTQTPSHQVTQMGQEVILRCVPISNHLYFYWYRQILGQKVEFLVSFYNNEISEKSEIFDDQFSVERPDGSNFTLKIRSTKLEDSAMYFCASTGSRLAGADDSYNEQFFGPGTRLTVL.

The J gene is TRBJ2-1, the V gene TRBV20-1; D is unresolved. From germline, CDR1 is DFQATT and CDR2 SNEGSKA (reference sequence). Trimming left V 3 bases short and J 10 bases short, with 10 bases between. The CDR3 loop spans 11 amino acids. The CDR3 DNA reads as TGCAGTGCTAGTAGCCCCAGAGAGCAGTTCTTC. Residues: CSASSPREQFF.

The chain joins TRBV5-1 to TRBJ2-3; 11 nucleotides align to TRBD2. This CDR3 region has 14 residues. V was pared by 7 bases and J by 4 bases, with 5 bases of the junction left unmatched. Germline V gene data show CDR1 as SGHRS and CDR2 as YFSETQ. The CDR3 loop is CASGLAGGPDTQYF. Written as DNA, the CDR3 is TGCGCCAGCGGTCTAGCGGGGGGCCCAGATACGCAGTATTTT.

This clone was observed a handful of times. V is TRBV7-8 and J is TRBJ1-6; a weak D match, TRBD1 (5 bases). The V end lost 6 bases, the J end lost 10 bases, and 19 bases lay between the germline ends. CDR1 and CDR2 (germline): SGHVS, FQNEAQ. The length of the CDR3 is 15 residues. CDR3: CASSPPGPGQSPLHF. The CDR3 DNA reads TGTGCCAGCAGTCCTCCGGGACCCGGGCAATCACCCCTCCACTTT. The variable domain in full, completed from reference TRBV7-8 and TRBJ1-6, reads GAGVSQSPRYKVAKRGQDVALRCDPISGHVSLFWYQQALGQGPEFLTYFQNEAQLDKSGLPSDRFFAERPEGSVSTLKIQRTQQEDSAVYLCASSPPGPGQSPLHFGNGTRLTVT.

The chain uses TRBV6-1 and TRBJ1-1; a weak D match, TRBD1 (5 bases). The CDR3 sequence is 15 residues long. Germline V CDR1 and CDR2: MNHNS, SASEGT. The V end was cut by 6 bases, the J end by 5 bases, with 19 bases between. The CDR3 sequence is CASSLGGAGKTEAFF. In nucleotides, the CDR3 is TGTGCCAGCAGCTTGGGCGGGGCGGGAAAGACTGAAGCTTTCTTT.